The sample holds one count of the clone carrying this T cell receptor beta chain. Its antigen is unidentified. The V and J ends lost 1 base and 6 bases, in that order; junction bases with no gene match: 8. The CDR3 extends over 16 amino acids. CDR1 LNHNV and CDR2 YYDKDF come from the germline V gene (reference sequence). The immunoSEQ assay was v3.0, run at survey level. TCRdb's table, derived via immunoSEQ multiplex PCR, lists solely in-frame clones and lacks some. Of about 22,000 clones listed, 82% are singletons. This sample was taken from a study of long-term antiretroviral therapy in people with HIV. The study's findings and limits: CDR3 length ranges were narrower in HIV repertoires than in controls. From about 2003 to 2017, blood was obtained, possibly while participants received older ART regimens.

This chain links TRBV15 with TRBJ2-4; 8 bases match TRBD1. The clonotype was recovered from a man between 50 and 59 years old with HIV. The specimen was unsorted PBMCs, collected at the start of antiretroviral therapy. The CDR3, as DNA: TGTGCCACCAGCAGAGGAAGGACAGGGCGAGGAAACATTCAGTACTTC. Translation: CATSRGRTGRGNIQYF. Variable domain in full (rest from reference TRBV15 and TRBJ2-4): DAMVIQNPRYQVTQFGKPVTLSCSQTLNHNVMYWYQQKSSQAPKLLFHYYDKDFNNEADTPDNFQSRRPNTSFCFLDIRSPGLGDTAMYLCATSRGRTGRGNIQYFGAGTRLSVL.